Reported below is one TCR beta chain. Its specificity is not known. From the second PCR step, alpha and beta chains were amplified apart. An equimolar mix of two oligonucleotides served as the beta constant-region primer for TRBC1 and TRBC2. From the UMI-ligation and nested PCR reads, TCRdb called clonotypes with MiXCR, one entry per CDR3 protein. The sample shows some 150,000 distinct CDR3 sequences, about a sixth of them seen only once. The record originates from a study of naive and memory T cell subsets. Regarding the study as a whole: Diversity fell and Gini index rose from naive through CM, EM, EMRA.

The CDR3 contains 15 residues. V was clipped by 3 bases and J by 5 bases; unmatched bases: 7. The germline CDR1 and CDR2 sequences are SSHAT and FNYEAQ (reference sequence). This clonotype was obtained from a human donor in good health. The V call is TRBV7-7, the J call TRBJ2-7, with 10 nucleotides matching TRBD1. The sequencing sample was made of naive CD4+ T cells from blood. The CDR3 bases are TGTGCCAGCAGCTTTGTGGGACAGGGGAACCACGAGCAGTACTTC. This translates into CASSFVGQGNHEQYF.